This T cell receptor (beta chain) was obtained from a study of PD-L1 blockade in urothelial cancer. Turning to the study itself: Counts from blood samples showed a median of roughly 150,000 T cells.

The method was immunoSEQ multiplex PCR; TCRdb's version includes in-frame clones alone and lacks a portion of them. The sample includes roughly 51,000 clones, about 85% of them seen just once. This CDR3 contains 13 residues. Trimming left V 1 base short and J 2 bases short, with 5 bases between. The germline V gene encodes CDR1 LNHDA and CDR2 SQIVND (reference sequence). Indicated time point: peripheral blood 6 weeks after treatment start. This clone was counted a few times. The chain employs TRBV19 and TRBJ1-2; no definite D call. This TCR was recovered from a middle-aged man with urothelial cancer. Sequencing used PBMCs, obtained around atezolizumab (anti-PD-L1) treatment. CDR3 protein: CASSIGANYGYTF. DNA for the CDR3: TGTGCCAGTAGTATAGGGGCCAACTATGGCTACACCTTC.